This T cell receptor (beta chain) was observed in a study of regulatory T cells in long-lasting Graves disease. Background on the study: Persistent Graves' disease denoted over 5 years of antithyroid drugs plus positive TSH receptor antibodies. Study findings and constraints: Persistent Graves' patients showed reduced TCR diversity versus newly diagnosed patients.

CDR3 length equals 13 residues. Germline lookup yields CDR1 SGDLS and CDR2 YYNGEE. V was trimmed by 5 bases and J by 2 bases, leaving 11 bases between them. Time point in this sample: persistent/refractory GD, antithyroid drugs over 5 years with positive TRAb. There was RNA extracted from PBMCs, and the TCR library was made from it. Ten or more counts support this clonotype. Its specificity is unknown. Arm-PCR of CDR3 regions with iRepertoire HTBI primers generated TCR beta libraries. TCRdb fed the multiplex PCR reads into MiXCR, producing one record per CDR3 protein. The repertoire holds approximately 400,000 distinct CDR3 sequences, with less than 25% as singletons.

Here the sequenced sample was peripheral blood mononuclear cells (PBMCs), taken when the disease was refractory, from a patient treated with antithyroid drugs. This sequence joins TRBV9 and TRBJ2-7; tentative D call: TRBD2 (5 bases). The TCR comes from a female donor with Graves disease. The CDR3 spells CASSVGLAYEQYF. The DNA for the CDR3 is TGTGCCAGCAGTGTTGGACTTGCCTACGAGCAGTACTTC.